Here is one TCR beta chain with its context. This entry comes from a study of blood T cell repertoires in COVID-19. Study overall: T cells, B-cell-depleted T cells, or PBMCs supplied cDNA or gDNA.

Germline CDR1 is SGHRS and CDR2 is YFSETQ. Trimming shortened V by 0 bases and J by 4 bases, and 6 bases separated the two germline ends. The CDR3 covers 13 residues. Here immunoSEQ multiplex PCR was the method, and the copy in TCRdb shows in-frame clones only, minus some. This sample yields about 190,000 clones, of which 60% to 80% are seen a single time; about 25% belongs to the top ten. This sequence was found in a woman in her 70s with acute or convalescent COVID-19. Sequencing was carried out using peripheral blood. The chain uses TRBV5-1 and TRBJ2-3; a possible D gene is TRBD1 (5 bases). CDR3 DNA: TGCGCCAGCAGCTTGGACAGGCCAGATACGCAGTATTTT. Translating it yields CASSLDRPDTQYF.